A selection of T cell receptor beta chains follows, all from one sample in a study of cytomegalovirus exposure and HLA in healthy donors. TCRdb's copy holds only in-frame clones and misses some; the assay was immunoSEQ multiplex PCR. Of approximately 100,000 clones in the sample, 60% to 85% are singletons; the top ten hold around 10%. The sequenced sample consisted of PBMCs. The receptors shown here come from a woman aged 40 to 50 in good health and CMV-seropositive. Both conserved end residues are part of each CDR3. Fields, in order: clone size, D gene, CDR3 length, J gene, V gene, CDR3 protein, CDR3 DNA. The D gene is left open where the match is weak. Part of the rows lack a size; the others show once, few, many or a class for expanded clones.

clone_size: once; d_call: NA; cdr3_length: 14; j_call: TRBJ2-3; v_call: TRBV2; cdr3_aa: CASVALGAADTQYF; cdr3_nt: TGTGCCAGCGTTGCCCTCGGAGCGGCAGATACGCAGTATTTT
clone_size: NA; d_call: NA; cdr3_length: 16; j_call: TRBJ2-2; v_call: TRBV25-1; cdr3_aa: CASSDLGQSNTGELFF; cdr3_nt: TGTGCCAGCAGTGATCTCGGACAGTCCAACACCGGGGAGCTGTTTTTT
clone_size: NA; d_call: NA; cdr3_length: 16; j_call: TRBJ1-1; v_call: TRBV5-1; cdr3_aa: CASSFKPQGENTEAFF; cdr3_nt: TGCGCCAGCAGCTTTAAACCACAGGGAGAGAACACTGAAGCTTTCTTT
clone_size: NA; d_call: NA; cdr3_length: 10; j_call: TRBJ2-3; v_call: TRBV20-1; cdr3_aa: CSASQDTQYF; cdr3_nt: TGCAGTGCTAGTCAAGATACGCAGTATTTT
clone_size: NA; d_call: NA; cdr3_length: 16; j_call: TRBJ2-3; v_call: TRBV5-1; cdr3_aa: CASSLGTQTSTDTQYF; cdr3_nt: TGCGCCAGCAGCCTAGGCACTCAGACTAGCACAGATACGCAGTATTTT
clone_size: few; d_call: TRBD2; cdr3_length: 16; j_call: TRBJ2-5; v_call: TRBV6-1; cdr3_aa: CASSGTSGGAWETQYF; cdr3_nt: TGTGCCAGCAGTGGGACTAGCGGGGGGGCTTGGGAGACCCAGTACTTC
clone_size: NA; d_call: NA; cdr3_length: 14; j_call: TRBJ1-2; v_call: TRBV5-1; cdr3_aa: CASSLGRVNYGYTF; cdr3_nt: TGCGCCAGCAGCTTGGGCAGGGTAAACTATGGCTACACCTTC
clone_size: NA; d_call: NA; cdr3_length: 13; j_call: TRBJ2-3; v_call: TRBV6-5; cdr3_aa: CASSYSHADTQYF; cdr3_nt: TGTGCCAGCAGTTACTCACATGCAGATACGCAGTATTTT
clone_size: NA; d_call: TRBD1; cdr3_length: 14; j_call: TRBJ1-5; v_call: TRBV5-4; cdr3_aa: CATSPGTANQPQHF; cdr3_nt: TGTGCCACCTCGCCCGGGACAGCAAATCAGCCCCAGCATTTT
clone_size: NA; d_call: TRBD1; cdr3_length: 14; j_call: TRBJ2-7; v_call: TRBV5-1; cdr3_aa: CASRLEQGIVEQYF; cdr3_nt: TGCGCCAGCAGGCTGGAACAGGGGATAGTCGAGCAGTACTTC
clone_size: few; d_call: TRBD1; cdr3_length: 14; j_call: TRBJ1-1; v_call: TRBV2; cdr3_aa: CASSEQGALTEAFF; cdr3_nt: TGTGCCAGCAGTGAACAGGGGGCCTTAACTGAAGCTTTCTTT
clone_size: NA; d_call: NA; cdr3_length: 16; j_call: TRBJ1-3; v_call: TRBV5-6; cdr3_aa: CASSRRGSDFGNTIYF; cdr3_nt: TGTGCCAGCAGCCGCCGGGGGTCAGACTTTGGAAACACCATATATTTT
clone_size: NA; d_call: NA; cdr3_length: 13; j_call: TRBJ1-6; v_call: TRBV15; cdr3_aa: CATNRGRNSPLHF; cdr3_nt: TGTGCCACCAACCGGGGTCGGAATTCACCCCTCCACTTT
clone_size: NA; d_call: NA; cdr3_length: 15; j_call: TRBJ1-5; v_call: TRBV30; cdr3_aa: CAWSVRGNSNQPQHF; cdr3_nt: TGTGCCTGGAGTGTAAGGGGAAATAGCAATCAGCCCCAGCATTTT
clone_size: NA; d_call: TRBD1; cdr3_length: 14; j_call: TRBJ1-3; v_call: TRBV6-5; cdr3_aa: CASSFRDRANTIYF; cdr3_nt: TGTGCCAGCAGTTTCCGGGACAGGGCAAACACCATATATTTT
clone_size: few; d_call: NA; cdr3_length: 13; j_call: TRBJ1-4; v_call: TRBV6-1; cdr3_aa: CASTTSTNEKLFF; cdr3_nt: TGTGCCAGCACAACATCGACTAATGAAAAACTGTTTTTT
clone_size: NA; d_call: TRBD1; cdr3_length: 14; j_call: TRBJ2-7; v_call: TRBV10-1; cdr3_aa: CASSPGTGRREQYF; cdr3_nt: TGCGCCAGCAGTCCCGGGACAGGGCGACGGGAGCAGTACTTC
clone_size: NA; d_call: TRBD2; cdr3_length: 15; j_call: TRBJ2-3; v_call: TRBV7-9; cdr3_aa: CASSLGAGGTDTQYF; cdr3_nt: TGTGCCAGCAGCTTAGGCGCGGGGGGCACAGATACGCAGTATTTT
clone_size: NA; d_call: TRBD2; cdr3_length: 16; j_call: TRBJ2-3; v_call: TRBV2; cdr3_aa: CASSEEAGGGTDTQYF; cdr3_nt: TGTGCCAGCAGTGAGGAAGCGGGGGGTGGAACAGATACGCAGTATTTT
clone_size: NA; d_call: TRBD1; cdr3_length: 15; j_call: TRBJ1-4; v_call: TRBV9; cdr3_aa: CASSVRDSPNEKLFF; cdr3_nt: TGTGCCAGCAGCGTTCGGGACAGTCCTAATGAAAAACTGTTTTTT
clone_size: NA; d_call: TRBD1; cdr3_length: 14; j_call: TRBJ2-7; v_call: TRBV18; cdr3_aa: CASLKGTGSFEQYF; cdr3_nt: TGTGCCAGCCTAAAGGGGACAGGGAGCTTCGAGCAGTACTTC
clone_size: NA; d_call: TRBD1; cdr3_length: 18; j_call: TRBJ2-1; v_call: TRBV23-1; cdr3_aa: CASSQHTPGTGEYNEQFF; cdr3_nt: TGCGCCAGCAGTCAACACACCCCCGGGACAGGGGAGTACAATGAGCAGTTCTTC
clone_size: NA; d_call: NA; cdr3_length: 14; j_call: TRBJ2-3; v_call: TRBV7-6; cdr3_aa: CASSLGTRADTQYF; cdr3_nt: TGTGCCAGCAGCTTAGGAACGCGAGCAGATACGCAGTATTTT
clone_size: NA; d_call: NA; cdr3_length: 15; j_call: TRBJ2-5; v_call: TRBV7-6; cdr3_aa: CASSSYLGQQETQYF; cdr3_nt: TGTGCCAGCAGCTCTTACCTAGGACAGCAAGAGACCCAGTACTTC
clone_size: NA; d_call: NA; cdr3_length: 12; j_call: TRBJ1-2; v_call: TRBV6-1; cdr3_aa: CASSPTGGKHTF; cdr3_nt: TGTGCCAGCAGTCCGACGGGGGGGAAGCACACCTTC
clone_size: once; d_call: NA; cdr3_length: 15; j_call: TRBJ1-2; v_call: TRBV9; cdr3_aa: CASTLVDSQGYGYTF; cdr3_nt: TGTGCCAGCACTTTGGTTGACAGCCAAGGCTATGGCTACACCTTC
clone_size: NA; d_call: NA; cdr3_length: 12; j_call: TRBJ1-6; v_call: TRBV5-6; cdr3_aa: CASSFGGSPLHF; cdr3_nt: TGTGCCAGCAGCTTCGGAGGATCACCCCTCCACTTT
clone_size: NA; d_call: NA; cdr3_length: 14; j_call: TRBJ1-5; v_call: TRBV5-1; cdr3_aa: CASSTTGSRQPQHF; cdr3_nt: TGCGCCAGCAGCACCACAGGGAGTCGTCAGCCCCAGCATTTT
clone_size: NA; d_call: NA; cdr3_length: 13; j_call: TRBJ2-7; v_call: TRBV4-2; cdr3_aa: CASSQEGPYEQYF; cdr3_nt: TGTGCCAGCAGCCAAGAGGGGCCCTACGAGCAGTACTTC
clone_size: few; d_call: NA; cdr3_length: 10; j_call: TRBJ1-2; v_call: TRBV2; cdr3_aa: CASSRTFYTF; cdr3_nt: TGTGCCAGCAGCAGAACCTTCTACACCTTC
clone_size: NA; d_call: TRBD1; cdr3_length: 14; j_call: TRBJ1-4; v_call: TRBV30; cdr3_aa: CAWMDRGLNEKLFF; cdr3_nt: TGTGCCTGGATGGACAGGGGGCTTAATGAAAAACTGTTTTTT
clone_size: NA; d_call: TRBD2; cdr3_length: 14; j_call: TRBJ2-1; v_call: TRBV6-4; cdr3_aa: CASSTSGGANEQFF; cdr3_nt: TGTGCCAGCAGTACTAGCGGGGGGGCCAATGAGCAGTTCTTC
clone_size: NA; d_call: NA; cdr3_length: 11; j_call: TRBJ1-2; v_call: TRBV30; cdr3_aa: CAWIGALGYTF; cdr3_nt: TGTGCCTGGATAGGGGCCCTCGGCTACACCTTC
clone_size: NA; d_call: TRBD1; cdr3_length: 14; j_call: TRBJ2-5; v_call: TRBV6-1; cdr3_aa: CASNGQGGGETQYF; cdr3_nt: TGTGCCAGCAACGGACAGGGGGGTGGAGAGACCCAGTACTTC
clone_size: NA; d_call: NA; cdr3_length: 13; j_call: TRBJ2-7; v_call: TRBV7-2; cdr3_aa: CASSPSSPYEQYF; cdr3_nt: TGTGCCAGCAGCCCGTCTAGCCCCTACGAGCAGTACTTC
clone_size: NA; d_call: NA; cdr3_length: 16; j_call: TRBJ2-1; v_call: TRBV4-1; cdr3_aa: CASSSVGRDFYNEQFF; cdr3_nt: TGCGCCAGCAGCAGCGTCGGCAGGGATTTCTACAATGAGCAGTTCTTC
clone_size: NA; d_call: TRBD1; cdr3_length: 13; j_call: TRBJ1-4; v_call: TRBV29-1; cdr3_aa: CSGGDRANEKLFF; cdr3_nt: TGCAGCGGGGGAGACAGGGCTAATGAAAAACTGTTTTTT
clone_size: NA; d_call: NA; cdr3_length: 14; j_call: TRBJ1-1; v_call: TRBV10-3; cdr3_aa: CATSGGVVNTEAFF; cdr3_nt: TGTGCCACCTCCGGGGGGGTCGTGAACACTGAAGCTTTCTTT
clone_size: NA; d_call: NA; cdr3_length: 14; j_call: TRBJ1-2; v_call: TRBV5-1; cdr3_aa: CASSLAAGEYGYTF; cdr3_nt: TGCGCCAGCAGCTTGGCCGCAGGGGAGTATGGCTACACCTTC
clone_size: few; d_call: TRBD1; cdr3_length: 13; j_call: TRBJ1-1; v_call: TRBV27; cdr3_aa: CASSYDREHRAFF; cdr3_nt: TGTGCCAGCAGTTACGACAGGGAGCATAGGGCTTTCTTT
clone_size: NA; d_call: TRBD1; cdr3_length: 17; j_call: TRBJ1-2; v_call: TRBV15; cdr3_aa: CATSRDGEPTGIYGYTF; cdr3_nt: TGTGCCACCAGCAGAGACGGAGAACCGACAGGGATCTATGGCTACACCTTC
clone_size: NA; d_call: TRBD2; cdr3_length: 13; j_call: TRBJ2-7; v_call: TRBV6-5; cdr3_aa: CASKRGPGWEQYF; cdr3_nt: TGTGCCAGCAAGCGGGGCCCGGGGTGGGAGCAGTACTTC
clone_size: NA; d_call: TRBD2; cdr3_length: 16; j_call: TRBJ2-1; v_call: TRBV5-1; cdr3_aa: CASSFLPGGAYNEQFF; cdr3_nt: TGCGCCAGCAGCTTCCTACCGGGGGGGGCCTACAATGAGCAGTTCTTC
clone_size: NA; d_call: TRBD1; cdr3_length: 17; j_call: TRBJ1-4; v_call: TRBV14; cdr3_aa: CASSQKRGTGDNEKLFF; cdr3_nt: TGTGCCAGCAGCCAAAAAAGGGGGACAGGGGATAATGAAAAACTGTTTTTT
clone_size: few; d_call: NA; cdr3_length: 11; j_call: TRBJ1-2; v_call: TRBV29-1; cdr3_aa: CSVAGQLGYTF; cdr3_nt: TGCAGCGTAGCTGGACAGTTGGGCTACACCTTC